Presented here are 13 T cell receptor beta chains from one specimen sequenced in a study of T cells in Graves' hyperthyroidism and ophthalmopathy. The investigators amplified TCR beta CDR3 regions from RNA transcripts. Researchers ran a first-round RT-PCR on the TCR CDR3 using the HTBI primer set. MiXCR, run by TCRdb on the multiplex PCR reads, gives a single entry per CDR3 protein. The sample has 380,000 or so distinct CDR3 sequences; about 13% are singletons. The sequencing sample was made of blood. The origin of the receptors is a man between 25 and 39 years old with Graves' hyperthyroidism that later progressed to Graves' ophthalmopathy.

This chain uses TRBV28 with TRBJ1-2; the D gene is possibly TRBD1 (6 bases). The CDR3 spans 17 residues. V dropped 7 bases and J dropped 0 bases, with 21 bases sitting between them. The germline V gene encodes CDR1 MDHEN and CDR2 SYDVKM. Written as DNA, the CDR3 is TGTGCCAGCATCACGAGGGGGGTGGGGGCCTCTAACTATGGCTACACCTTC. Residues: CASITRGVGASNYGYTF.

The chain recombines TRBV7-9 with TRBJ1-6; 7 nucleotides align to TRBD1. The CDR3 spans 16 residues. J was trimmed by 8 bases and V by 5 bases; bases with no gene match: 12. CDR1 SEHNR and CDR2 FQNEAQ come from the germline V gene (reference sequence). For the CDR3, the DNA is TGTGCCAGCAGCAGGGCAGGGGGGCGCGTTGATTCACCCCTCCACTTT. Amino acid sequence: CASSRAGGRVDSPLHF.

This clonotype has at least ten counts. The J gene is TRBJ1-5, the V gene TRBV29-1; 7 bases are shared with TRBD1. J lost 3 bases, V lost 7 bases, and 3 bases had no gene match. Germline V lookup: CDR1 SQVTM, CDR2 ANQGSEA. This CDR3 has 12 residues. The CDR3 sequence is CSAGQDNQPQHF. DNA of the CDR3: TGCAGCGCAGGACAGGACAATCAGCCCCAGCATTTT.

This clonotype was counted at least ten times. The chain links TRBV7-2 to TRBJ2-3; D uncertain. CDR3 length: 14 amino acids. V lost 1 base to trimming and J lost 6 bases, with 11 bases between them. Germline-derived CDR1 and CDR2 are SGHTA and FQGNSA. The CDR3 sequence is CASSLGMMGDTQYF. The CDR3, as DNA: TGTGCCAGCAGCTTAGGCATGATGGGGGATACGCAGTATTTT. Full variable domain (missing parts from reference TRBV7-2 and TRBJ2-3): GAGVSQSPSNKVTEKGKDVELRCDPISGHTALYWYRQSLGQGLEFLIYFQGNSAPDKSGLPSDRFSAERTGGSVSTLTIQRTQQEDSAVYLCASSLGMMGDTQYFGPGTRLTVL.

This clonotype was found many times. The chain is built from TRBV27 and TRBJ1-2, with a possible D match to TRBD1 (6 bases). Germline V gives CDR1 MNHEY, CDR2 SMNVEV (reference sequence). The CDR3 is 17 residues long. V dropped 6 bases and J dropped 0 bases, with 20 bases sitting between them. For the CDR3, the DNA is TGTGCCAGCAGCCCCCTCCTACAGGGAAGGTCTAACTATGGCTACACCTTC. It is translated as CASSPLLQGRSNYGYTF.

The chain links TRBV19 to TRBJ1-4; D is unresolved. V was cut by 7 bases and J by 4 bases, with 13 bases left in between. CDR3 length: 14 residues. Germline values: CDR1 LNHDA, CDR2 SQIVND (reference sequence). The CDR3 DNA reads TGTGCCAGTAAAAAGGGATCCATTAATGAAAAACTGTTTTTT. It translates to CASKKGSINEKLFF.

The sample holds many counts of this clonotype. The rearrangement links TRBV20-1 to TRBJ1-2, with TRBD1 as a possible D gene (5 bases). CDR1 and CDR2 (germline): DFQATT, SNEGSKA (reference sequence). The V end lost 1 base, the J end lost 5 bases, and 20 bases lay between the germline ends. This CDR3 spans 16 amino acids. This chain's CDR3 is CSARGRRGPGGYGYTF. Here the CDR3 DNA reads TGCAGTGCTAGAGGCCGGCGGGGCCCGGGGGGATATGGCTACACCTTC.

Ten or more counts support this clonotype. V is TRBV6-5 and J is TRBJ2-7; TRBD1 aligns across 7 bases. The CDR3 is 14 amino acids. Germline V gene sequence: CDR1 MNHEY, CDR2 SVGAGI. Trimming took 4 bases from V and 3 from J; bases not matched to a gene: 6. CDR3 sequence reads: CASSSGTDDYEQYF. CDR3 nucleotide sequence: TGTGCCAGCAGTTCCGGGACAGACGACTACGAGCAGTACTTC.

This clonotype was observed many times. The V and J genes are TRBV6-1 and TRBJ1-1, with a tentative D call TRBD1 (6 bases). V lost 5 bases and J 7 bases, leaving 17 bases between the germline ends. Germline values: CDR1 MNHNS, CDR2 SASEGT. This CDR3 is 14 amino acids long. CDR3 residues: CASSIGTPRHEAFF. The CDR3 DNA sequence: TGTGCCAGCAGTATTGGGACACCCAGACATGAAGCTTTCTTT.

Comments on this clonotype: A much larger clone is a single base away; this may be a read error. The rearrangement joins TRBV6-9 to TRBJ1-1; D uncertain. V lost 4 bases and J lost 12, with 21 bases in between. The CDR3 length is 14 residues. CDR1 MNHGY and CDR2 SVAAGI come from the germline V gene. The CDR3 DNA sequence: TGTGCCAGCAGTTCCGACCCCGGATCTAATAAAACTTTCTTT. This codes for CASSSDPGSNKTFF.

The sample holds many counts of this clonotype. CDR3 in DNA: TGTGCCAGCCTCCGGGACAGCCAAGAGACCCAGTACTTC. This codes for CASLRDSQETQYF. The genes are TRBV2 and TRBJ2-5; TRBD1 matches 7 bases. Germline V gives CDR1 SNHLY, CDR2 FYNNEI. J lost 1 base, V lost 8 bases, and 4 bases had no gene match. The length of the CDR3 is 13 residues.

This sequence joins TRBV28 and TRBJ2-7; 10 nucleotides agree with TRBD2. The V segment lost 1 base and the J segment 1 base; nucleotides outside the gene matches: 7. CDR1 and CDR2 from the germline V gene are MDHEN and SYDVKM. The length of the CDR3 is 17 residues. The CDR3 DNA reads as TGTGCCAGCAGTTTATCGGCTAGCGGGGGCCTTTCCTACGAGCAGTACTTC. This codes for CASSLSASGGLSYEQYF.

This clonotype has more than one count but fewer than ten. The CDR3 sequence is CAYAGTSTDTQYF. As DNA, the CDR3 is TGTGCCTACGCGGGAACTAGCACAGATACGCAGTATTTT. This chain connects TRBV28 to TRBJ2-3; possibly TRBD2 for D (6 bases). The V gene lost 11 bases and the J gene lost 0 bases, with 12 bases spanning the gap. Germline CDR1 reads MDHEN; CDR2 reads SYDVKM. CDR3 length equals 13 residues.